Following are 30 T cell receptor beta chains from one sample sequenced in a study of T cells in Graves' hyperthyroidism and ophthalmopathy. Amplified TCR beta CDR3 regions derived from RNA transcripts. In the first-round RT-PCR of the TCR CDR3, the HTBI primer set was used. TCRdb re-called the multiplex PCR reads with MiXCR, one entry per CDR3 protein. The repertoire has a few hundred thousand distinct CDR3 sequences, just under 25% of them found once; the top ten carry 70% to 75%. Sequenced sample: blood. The receptors derive from a man aged 45-65 years with Graves' hyperthyroidism.

The chain combines TRBV12-3 or TRBV12-4 with TRBJ1-4, with TRBD1 identical over 9 bases. CDR3 size: 15 residues. Trimming at V came to 6 bases and at J to 7 bases, leaving 9 bases not matched to a gene. The CDR3 sequence: CASRSPGQGGEKLFF. The CDR3 nucleotides read TGTGCCAGCAGGTCTCCGGGACAGGGTGGTGAAAAACTGTTTTTT.

The V call is TRBV7-9, the J call TRBJ2-1; D might be TRBD1 (5 bases). This CDR3 spans 13 amino acids. In germline, CDR1 is SEHNR, CDR2 FQNEAQ (reference sequence). V lost 5 bases and J 6 bases, leaving 11 bases between the germline ends. CDR3 sequence reads: CASSSDSANEQFF. DNA for the CDR3: TGTGCCAGCAGCAGCGACAGTGCCAATGAGCAGTTCTTC.

V and J are TRBV19 and TRBJ2-1, with D uncertain. Germline values: CDR1 LNHDA, CDR2 SQIVND (reference sequence). V gave up 6 bases and J gave up 0 bases, with 12 bases separating them. The CDR3 length is 15 residues. In DNA form, the CDR3 reads TGTGCCAGTAGCTCCCCCTGGAGCTCCTACAATGAGCAGTTCTTC. The encoded protein is CASSSPWSSYNEQFF. The whole variable domain, remainder taken from reference TRBV19 and TRBJ2-1, is DGGITQSPKYLFRKEGQNVTLSCEQNLNHDAMYWYRQDPGQGLRLIYYSQIVNDFQKGDIAEGYSVSREKKESFPLTVTSAQKNPTAFYLCASSSPWSSYNEQFFGPGTRLTVL.

The V gene is TRBV18, the J gene TRBJ1-5, with a possible D match to TRBD1 (6 bases). The ends were cut back, 3 bases at V and 10 bases at J, with 13 bases in the middle. Per germline, CDR1 KGHSH and CDR2 LQKENI. CDR3 length: 13 amino acids. In nucleotides, the CDR3 is TGTGCCAGCTCACCGGACAGCGATCTCCCCCAGCATTTT. Its translation is CASSPDSDLPQHF.

The J gene is TRBJ1-4, the V gene TRBV6-5; D is possibly TRBD1 (5 bases). The CDR3 length is 15 residues. Trimming pared 2 bases from V and 8 bases from J, leaving 15 bases between. Per germline, CDR1 MNHEY and CDR2 SVGAGI. The CDR3 loop is CASSYPGQGLEKLFF. In DNA, the CDR3 is TGTGCCAGCAGTTACCCAGGCCAGGGACTCGAAAAACTGTTTTTT.

This chain uses TRBV7-2 with TRBJ2-3; no reliable D call. Per the germline V gene, CDR1 is SGHTA and CDR2 is FQGNSA. The V end lost 5 bases, the J end lost 4 bases, and 10 bases lay between the germline ends. This CDR3 contains 13 residues. The CDR3 nucleotides read TGTGCCAGCAGCCCATACATAGCAGATACGCAGTATTTT. It specifies CASSPYIADTQYF.

The CDR3 reads CASRTEQTNNEQFF. The DNA of the CDR3 is TGTGCCAGCAGGACCGAACAGACTAACAATGAGCAGTTCTTC. The chain carries TRBV6-2 or TRBV6-3 and TRBJ2-1; perhaps TRBD2 as D (5 bases). CDR3 size: 14 residues. The V end lost 6 bases, the J end lost 5 bases, and 14 bases lay between the germline ends. The V gene's germline CDR1 is MNHEY and CDR2 SVGEGT.

This clonotype was picked up a small number of times. This rearrangement joins TRBV10-3 to TRBJ1-2; TRBD1 matches 8 bases. The CDR3 sequence is 15 residues long. CDR1 and CDR2 from the germline V gene are ENHRY and SYGVKD. The V and J ends lost 2 bases and 4 bases, in that order; junction bases with no gene match: 6. CDR3 loop: CAISEPEQGVYGYTF. CDR3 DNA sequence: TGTGCCATCAGTGAGCCCGAACAGGGGGTCTATGGCTACACCTTC.

V gene TRBV18 combines with J gene TRBJ2-2; D is ambiguous. Germline CDR1 reads KGHSH; CDR2 reads LQKENI. This CDR3 has 12 residues. The V and J ends lost 0 bases and 9 bases respectively, with 5 bases between them. Written as DNA, the CDR3 is TGTGCCAGCTCACCACCGGTCTGGGAGCTGTTTTTT. Encoded protein: CASSPPVWELFF. The full variable domain, in which reference TRBV18 and TRBJ2-2 provide the parts outside the CDR3, is NAGVMQNPRHLVRRRGQEARLRCSPMKGHSHVYWYRQLPEEGLKFMVYLQKENIIDESGMPKERFSAEFPKEGPSILRIQQVVRGDSAAYFCASSPPVWELFFGEGSRLTVL.

This clonotype was observed many times. The rearrangement uses TRBV12-3 or TRBV12-4 and TRBJ2-3; 8 bases are a match to TRBD1. The length of the CDR3 is 15 residues. Trimming took 5 bases from V and 4 from J; bases not matched to a gene: 8. CDR3 sequence (DNA): TGTGCCAGCAGTCTAGGCAGGGGGCTGGCAGATACGCAGTATTTT. Protein sequence: CASSLGRGLADTQYF.

The chain carries TRBV12-3 or TRBV12-4 and TRBJ2-2; tentative D call: TRBD2 (6 bases). V lost 6 bases and J 1 base, leaving 9 bases between the germline ends. CDR3 length: 14 residues. CDR3 DNA: TGTGCCAGCAGGGGACTTGGGAACACCGGGGAGCTGTTTTTT. Translated: CASRGLGNTGELFF.

The chain employs TRBV12-3 or TRBV12-4 and TRBJ1-1, with 7 bases fitting TRBD1. The CDR3 covers 14 residues. With V trimmed by 6 bases and J by 4 bases, 8 bases remained unmatched. The CDR3 is CASSQGGRATEAFF. DNA for the CDR3: TGTGCCAGCAGCCAGGGGGGTAGGGCCACTGAAGCTTTCTTT.

The rearrangement links TRBV6-5 to TRBJ2-1; D not certain. Germline CDR1 MNHEY, CDR2 SVGAGI. This CDR3 spans 14 amino acids. The V and J ends lost 2 bases and 9 bases respectively, with 14 bases between them. The CDR3 loop is CASSYRWPDSEQFF. CDR3 DNA sequence: TGTGCCAGCAGTTACAGGTGGCCCGATAGTGAGCAGTTCTTC.

The chain links TRBV7-9 to TRBJ2-7; the D gene could be TRBD1 or TRBD2 (5 bases each). V lost 4 bases to trimming and J lost 5 bases, with 9 bases between them. This CDR3 region has 12 residues. Germline-derived CDR1 and CDR2 are SEHNR and FQNEAQ (reference sequence). The CDR3 loop reads CASSWDVDEQYF. The CDR3 DNA sequence: TGTGCCAGCAGCTGGGACGTTGACGAGCAGTACTTC.

This clonotype has just a few counts. This chain joins TRBV6-1 and TRBJ1-1; D is uncertain. V dropped 5 bases and J dropped 3 bases, with 10 bases sitting between them. Germline CDR1 and CDR2: MNHNS and SASEGT. This CDR3 contains 13 residues. In DNA, the CDR3 is TGTGCCAGCAGTTATTACAGCGACACTGAAGCTTTCTTT. It codes for CASSYYSDTEAFF.

Only a few counts were recorded for this clonotype. The chain has TRBV5-5 and TRBJ2-2, with D tentatively TRBD1 or TRBD2 (5 bases each). The CDR3 has 17 residues. Germline-derived CDR1 and CDR2 are SGHKS and YYEKEE (reference sequence). Deletions cut 3 bases from V and 7 bases from J, with 22 bases between. For the CDR3, the DNA is TGTGCCAGCAGCTCCGAGGGTGGACATCGTCACTACGGGGAGCTGTTTTTT. This gives the protein CASSSEGGHRHYGELFF.

This chain links TRBV7-2 with TRBJ2-2; 7 nucleotides align to TRBD2. The CDR3 spans 15 residues. Germline CDR1 reads SGHTA; CDR2 reads FQGNSA. V shed 3 bases and J 9 bases; nucleotides not matched to a gene: 10. The CDR3 DNA reads as TGTGCCAGCAGCTTCTTTGCGGGAGTAAGCAGGGAGCTGTTTTTT. Residues: CASSFFAGVSRELFF. The complete variable domain, with remaining parts taken from reference TRBV7-2 and TRBJ2-2, reads GAGVSQSPSNKVTEKGKDVELRCDPISGHTALYWYRQSLGQGLEFLIYFQGNSAPDKSGLPSDRFSAERTGGSVSTLTIQRTQQEDSAVYLCASSFFAGVSRELFFGEGSRLTVL.

This clonotype appeared a few times. The chain combines TRBV30 with TRBJ2-7, with 12 bases lining up with TRBD2. V lost 2 bases, J lost 3 bases, and 5 bases stayed unmatched. This CDR3 is built from 15 residues. The germline V gene encodes CDR1 GTSNPN and CDR2 SVGIG (reference sequence). This chain's CDR3 is CAWSPGTSGHYEQYF. CDR3 DNA: TGTGCCTGGAGTCCAGGGACTAGCGGGCACTACGAGCAGTACTTC.

CDR3 in DNA: TGCAGTGCCGCGGCGCCCGGGACCCACGAGCAGTACTTC. It codes for CSAAAPGTHEQYF. The chain has TRBV20-1 and TRBJ2-7; the D gene could be TRBD1 or TRBD2 (5 bases each). Germline V lookup: CDR1 DFQATT, CDR2 SNEGSKA (reference sequence). V was trimmed by 6 bases and J by 5 bases, leaving 17 bases between them. The CDR3 runs to 13 residues.

The V gene is TRBV29-1, the J gene TRBJ1-4; 9 bases fit TRBD1. There are 14 residues in the CDR3. Germline V CDR1 and CDR2: SQVTM, ANQGSEA. Trimming removed 1 base from V and 7 bases from J; junction bases left unmatched: 4. CDR3 sequence (DNA): TGCAGCGTTGAAGGGGGGACAGGGCGTGAAAAACTGTTTTTT. Amino acids: CSVEGGTGREKLFF.

This clonotype was detected only a few times. The V and J genes are TRBV20-1 and TRBJ2-5; 8 nucleotides line up with TRBD1. V dropped 5 bases and J dropped 2; count of bases not matched to a gene: 7. Germline V gene sequence: CDR1 DFQATT, CDR2 SNEGSKA (reference sequence). This CDR3 region has 14 residues. CDR3 residues: CSAGPGQVQETQYF. The CDR3 nucleotides are TGCAGTGCTGGACCGGGACAGGTTCAAGAGACCCAGTACTTC.

This clonotype has just a few counts. The V and J genes are TRBV3-1 and TRBJ2-1, with D tentatively TRBD1 (6 bases). V shed 1 base and J shed 0 bases, with 16 bases lying between them. Germline CDR1 is LGHDT and CDR2 is YNNKEL (reference sequence). This CDR3 contains 18 residues. The CDR3 sequence: CASSQAALRGGSYNEQFF. The CDR3 region has the DNA TGTGCCAGCAGCCAAGCGGCCTTGAGAGGGGGCTCCTACAATGAGCAGTTCTTC.

The sample holds many counts of this clonotype. The chain's CDR3 is CSARVEGAHRYNEQFF. For the CDR3, the DNA is TGCAGTGCTAGAGTTGAGGGCGCCCACCGCTACAATGAGCAGTTCTTC. The J gene is TRBJ2-1, the V gene TRBV20-1; D might be TRBD2 (5 bases). CDR1 and CDR2 (germline): DFQATT, SNEGSKA (reference sequence). V lost 1 base to trimming and J lost 3 bases, with 16 bases between them. This CDR3 comprises 16 residues.

This chain links TRBV6-1 with TRBJ2-7, with D tentatively TRBD1 (6 bases). The germline gives CDR1 MNHNS, CDR2 SASEGT. CDR3 length: 11 residues. V lost 6 bases and J 7 bases, leaving 10 bases between the germline ends. CDR3 amino acids: CASRSGQEQYF. Written as DNA, the CDR3 is TGTGCCAGCAGATCTGGACAGGAGCAGTACTTC.

This clonotype appeared many times. The V and J genes are TRBV20-1 and TRBJ2-5, with a tentative D call TRBD2 (6 bases). Germline V lookup: CDR1 DFQATT, CDR2 SNEGSKA (reference sequence). The CDR3 totals 16 residues. The germline V and J ends were trimmed by 0 bases and 4 bases, with 18 bases remaining between them. The CDR3 DNA reads as TGCAGTGCTAGAGAACCCCGTTCGGGAGTGGGAGAGACCCAGTACTTC. Translating gives CSAREPRSGVGETQYF.

The rearrangement links TRBV20-1 to TRBJ1-3; D is possibly TRBD1 (5 bases). This CDR3 has 14 amino acids. Trimming took 4 bases from V and 0 from J, leaving 10 bases between them. CDR1 and CDR2 from the germline V gene are DFQATT and SNEGSKA (reference sequence). CDR3 nucleotides: TGCAGTGCTATGGGGCCAAACTCTGGAAACACCATATATTTT. This sequence encodes CSAMGPNSGNTIYF.

V and J are TRBV12-5 and TRBJ2-3; the match to TRBD1 covers 7 bases. CDR1 LGHNT and CDR2 FRNRAP come from the germline V gene. V shed 1 base, J shed 4 bases, and the junction held 5 bases outside the gene matches. CDR3 size: 15 residues. CDR3 DNA sequence: TGTGCTAGTGGTTTGGCCACAGGGGCGGCAGATACGCAGTATTTT. Translating it yields CASGLATGAADTQYF. The full variable domain, completed using reference TRBV12-5 and TRBJ2-3, is DARVTQTPRHKVTEMGQEVTMRCQPILGHNTVFWYRQTMMQGLELLAYFRNRAPLDDSGMPKDRFSAEMPDATLATLKIQPSEPRDSAVYFCASGLATGAADTQYFGPGTRLTVL.

The chain carries TRBV28 and TRBJ2-2; 15 bases align to TRBD2. CDR3 length equals 18 residues. The germline V gene has CDR1 MDHEN and CDR2 SYDVKM. Trimming took 6 bases from V and 6 from J; bases not matched to a gene: 11. CDR3 nucleotides: TGTGCCAGCAGAACCGGACTAGCGGGAGGGCCTATGGCCGGGGAGCTGTTTTTT. Its protein product is CASRTGLAGGPMAGELFF.

This clonotype was counted at least ten times. This chain joins TRBV3-1 and TRBJ2-7, with D maybe TRBD2 (6 bases). With 2 bases removed from V and 0 bases from J, the gap between germline ends came to 14 bases. The CDR3 extends over 16 amino acids. Germline V gene sequence: CDR1 LGHDT, CDR2 YNNKEL (reference sequence). The CDR3 bases are TGTGCCAGCAGCCAATGGGGCGGGACCCTCTCCTACGAGCAGTACTTC. Translating it yields CASSQWGGTLSYEQYF.

V usage is TRBV19 and J usage is TRBJ1-5; D uncertain. The germline gives CDR1 LNHDA, CDR2 SQIVND (reference sequence). The CDR3 is made up of 16 amino acids. V was cut by 3 bases and J by 2 bases, with 14 bases left in between. The CDR3 nucleotides are TGTGCCAGTAGTATTAGGCGGCCAGAGGGCAATCAGCCCCAGCATTTT. Protein product: CASSIRRPEGNQPQHF.